The 11 T cell receptor beta chains listed next were all sequenced from one sample in a study of cytomegalovirus exposure and HLA in healthy donors. Primers for the PCR totalled 60 Vbeta and 13 Jbeta. Here immunoSEQ multiplex PCR was the method, and the copy in TCRdb shows in-frame clones only, minus some. Here the sample spans 90,000 to 120,000 clones, over 60% being singletons. Sequencing used PBMCs. The receptors come from a male donor in good health and CMV-seronegative.

Here the CDR3 DNA reads TGTGCCAGCAGCTTAGACCCTAGTAGCTCTGAGCAGTTCTTC. It codes for CASSLDPSSSEQFF. The gene calls are TRBV7-9 and TRBJ2-1; D unclear. Trimming cost V 1 base and J 9 bases, with 13 bases left between them. The CDR3 loop spans 14 amino acids. The germline V gene has CDR1 SEHNR and CDR2 FQNEAQ (reference sequence). The complete variable domain, with remaining parts taken from reference TRBV7-9 and TRBJ2-1, reads DTGVSQNPRHKITKRGQNVTFRCDPISEHNRLYWYRQTLGQGPEFLTYFQNEAQLEKSRLLSDRFSAERPKGSFSTLEIQRTEQGDSAMYLCASSLDPSSSEQFFGPGTRLTVL.

The chain has TRBV6-6 and TRBJ2-1; 11 positions agree with TRBD2. Germline assignment: CDR1 MNHNY and CDR2 SVGAGI (reference sequence). The CDR3 contains 16 residues. The ends lost 6 bases at V and 3 bases at J; junction bases unmatched: 7. CDR3 sequence reads: CASSQTTSGNYNEQFF. The CDR3, as DNA: TGTGCCAGCAGCCAAACGACTAGCGGGAACTACAATGAGCAGTTCTTC.

V usage is TRBV2 and J usage is TRBJ2-1; 13 bases align to TRBD2. CDR1 is SNHLY, CDR2 FYNNEI, per germline. This CDR3 has 15 amino acids. V lost 6 bases, J lost 7 bases, and 6 bases stayed unmatched. DNA for the CDR3: TGTGCCAGCAGACTAGCGGGAGGGCCGGCGAATGAGCAGTTCTTC. This sequence encodes CASRLAGGPANEQFF.

The chain links TRBV15 to TRBJ2-1; maybe TRBD2 (6 bases). Germline loops: CDR1 LNHNV, CDR2 YYDKDF (reference sequence). The CDR3 length is 16 residues. Between the trimmed V and J ends, which lost 6 bases and 0 bases, there was a span of 15 bases. In DNA form, the CDR3 reads TGTGCCACCAGACCGGGGGTCGGCAGCTCCTACAATGAGCAGTTCTTC. It translates to CATRPGVGSSYNEQFF. The variable domain in full, with the rest retrieved from reference TRBV15 and TRBJ2-1, is DAMVIQNPRYQVTQFGKPVTLSCSQTLNHNVMYWYQQKSSQAPKLLFHYYDKDFNNEADTPDNFQSRRPNTSFCFLDIRSPGLGDTAMYLCATRPGVGSSYNEQFFGPGTRLTVL.

The CDR3 is CASRSGLATYNEQFF. For the CDR3, the DNA is TGTGCCAGCAGGTCGGGACTAGCGACCTACAATGAGCAGTTCTTC. V gene TRBV6-5 combines with J gene TRBJ2-1; 10 bases are a match to TRBD2. The CDR3 is 15 residues long. V dropped 6 bases and J dropped 2; count of bases not matched to a gene: 4. Germline lookup yields CDR1 MNHEY and CDR2 SVGAGI.

The chain combines TRBV7-2 with TRBJ2-7, with D maybe TRBD1 (6 bases). The CDR3 is 14 amino acids. Between the trimmed V and J ends, which lost 4 bases and 4 bases, there was a span of 14 bases. Germline values: CDR1 SGHTA, CDR2 FQGNSA. The CDR3 reads CASSSSRDIYEQYF. CDR3 DNA: TGTGCCAGCAGCTCAAGCAGGGACATATACGAGCAGTACTTC.

The chain couples TRBV4-2 to TRBJ1-1; D not resolved. Germline assignment: CDR1 LGHNA and CDR2 YNFKEQ. Deletions cut 4 bases from V and 8 bases from J, with 14 bases between. The CDR3 runs to 13 residues. The CDR3 bases are TGTGCCAGCAGCCCGCAGGCCAGGAGGGAAGCTTTCTTT. This translates into CASSPQARREAFF.

V and J are TRBV29-1 and TRBJ1-4; possibly TRBD1 for D (5 bases). Germline lookup yields CDR1 SQVTM and CDR2 ANQGSEA. The CDR3 loop spans 12 amino acids. V was pared by 7 bases and J by 6 bases, with 12 bases between. The CDR3 loop reads CSAGAGYEKLFF. CDR3 in DNA: TGCAGCGCCGGTGCAGGGTATGAAAAACTGTTTTTT.

The sample holds a few counts of this clone. This sequence joins TRBV29-1 and TRBJ2-5; D is ambiguous. Per germline, CDR1 SQVTM and CDR2 ANQGSEA. V lost 4 bases and J 4 bases, leaving 13 bases between the germline ends. The CDR3 contains 13 residues. The CDR3 DNA follows: TGCAGCGTTGTGCTCCAAGGCGGAGAGACCCAGTACTTC. It yields the protein CSVVLQGGETQYF.

In this sample, this clone turned up a few times. The chain uses TRBV7-9 and TRBJ1-4; possible D gene TRBD1, 6 bases. CDR3 length: 14 residues. Between the trimmed V and J ends, which lost 3 bases and 7 bases, there was a span of 12 bases. From germline, CDR1 is SEHNR and CDR2 FQNEAQ (reference sequence). The CDR3 spells CASSLGGAGEKLFF. In DNA, the CDR3 is TGTGCCAGCAGCTTGGGGGGGGCTGGTGAAAAACTGTTTTTT.

This clone showed up just a few times. This chain joins TRBV6-1 and TRBJ1-4, with 9 bases fitting TRBD1. Germline values: CDR1 MNHNS, CDR2 SASEGT. The CDR3 is 15 residues long. The trim removed 3 bases at V and 8 bases at J, leaving 7 bases unmatched. The CDR3 DNA is TGTGCCAGCAGTGAGGGACAGGGTTTAGGCGAAAAACTGTTTTTT. Protein: CASSEGQGLGEKLFF.